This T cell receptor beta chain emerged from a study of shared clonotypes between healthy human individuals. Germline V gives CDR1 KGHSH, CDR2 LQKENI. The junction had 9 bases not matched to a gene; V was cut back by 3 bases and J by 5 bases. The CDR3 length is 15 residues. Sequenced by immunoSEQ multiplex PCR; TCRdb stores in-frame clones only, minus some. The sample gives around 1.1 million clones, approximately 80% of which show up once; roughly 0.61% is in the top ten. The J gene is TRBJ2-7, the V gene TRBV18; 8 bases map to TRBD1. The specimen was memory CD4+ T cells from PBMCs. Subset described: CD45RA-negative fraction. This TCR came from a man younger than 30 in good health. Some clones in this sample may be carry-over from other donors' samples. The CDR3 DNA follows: TGTGCCAGCTCACCGGGGCAGGGGGCGCAACACGAGCAGTACTTC. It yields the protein CASSPGQGAQHEQYF. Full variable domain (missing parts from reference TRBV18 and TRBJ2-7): NAGVMQNPRHLVRRRGQEARLRCSPMKGHSHVYWYRQLPEEGLKFMVYLQKENIIDESGMPKERFSAEFPKEGPSILRIQQVVRGDSAAYFCASSPGQGAQHEQYFGPGTRLTVT.